These 20 T cell receptor beta chains were all obtained from the same sample, sequenced in a study of tumor-infiltrating lymphocytes in primary liver carcinoma. Unsorted bulk tissue (20-30 mg) underwent RNA and DNA co-extraction. A primer in the constant region served to generate TCR beta cDNA from about 480 ng of total RNA. Nested multiplex PCR, run for three rounds with slightly modified ARM-PCR, yielded TCR beta libraries. The first two PCR rounds, approximately 11 cycles each, used TRBV1-TRBV30 forward primers and a C-beta reverse primer. TCRdb re-analysed the multiplex PCR reads in MiXCR, keeping a single row per CDR3 protein. The sample lists tens of thousands of distinct CDR3 sequences, approximately 70% occurring once. Material: liver tumor tissue from sampling region 2. Subset defined: tumor region T2, inferior pole. All receptors derive from a man aged 40-49 years with primary liver carcinoma and hepatitis B virus infection.

This chain joins TRBV5-1 and TRBJ2-2, with D hard to call. CDR3 length: 13 residues. In germline, CDR1 is SGHRS, CDR2 YFSETQ. Trimming left V 5 bases short and J 3 bases short, with 8 bases between. The CDR3, as DNA: TGCGCCAGCAGTCGCACTGACACCGGGGAGCTGTTTTTT. Protein product: CASSRTDTGELFF.

This clonotype was recorded many times. The chain links TRBV5-4 to TRBJ2-2; TRBD2 matches at 9 bases. The V gene's germline CDR1 is SGHNT and CDR2 YYREEE (reference sequence). This CDR3 contains 17 residues. With V trimmed by 6 bases and J by 2 bases, 11 bases remained unmatched. The CDR3 DNA follows: TGTGCCAGCATGGGGGGATCTAGCGGGACCAACACCGGGGAGCTGTTTTTT. Translation gives CASMGGSSGTNTGELFF.

The chain couples TRBV11-2 to TRBJ2-1; a weak D match, TRBD2 (5 bases). The germline V gene has CDR1 SGHAT and CDR2 FQNNGV. CDR3 length equals 15 residues. The CDR3 region is CVSSLLVGDNNEQFF. CDR3 coding DNA: TGTGTCAGTAGCCTTTTAGTGGGAGATAACAATGAGCAGTTCTTC.

Note on this clonotype: One end of the junction does not line up with germline, which may come from a read error. CDR3 coding DNA: TGCGCCAACAGTGAACTATCGGGGACAGGGGGGAGTAACACCGGGGAGCTGTTCTTT. Its translation is CANSELSGTGGSNTGELFF. The chain is built from TRBV10-1 and TRBJ2-2, with TRBD1 matching 11 bases. Germline V gene lookup returns CDR1 WNHNN and CDR2 SYGVQD (reference sequence). This CDR3 contains 19 residues.

A word on this clonotype: At one boundary the junction diverges from the germline segment, which might be a read error. The V and J genes are TRBV12-3 or TRBV12-4 and TRBJ2-1, with D perhaps matching TRBD2 (6 bases). The CDR3 is 16 residues long. CDR3 residues: CTSARRGGDLLNEQLF. CDR3 coding DNA: TGTACCAGCGCCCGAAGGGGCGGGGATTTACTTAATGAGCAGCTCTTC.

Regarding this clonotype: The junction departs from germline at one end; a sequencing error may be responsible. The gene calls are TRBV6-6 and TRBJ1-1; possible D gene TRBD1, 5 bases. The CDR3 is 13 residues long. Germline CDR1 MNHNY, CDR2 SVGAGI (reference sequence). CDR3 DNA: TGTGCCAACAGCACATGGGGGACTACTGAAGCCTTCTTT. This gives the protein CANSTWGTTEAFF.

This clonotype was observed once. A junction end diverges from the germline sequence, so it may reflect a read error. The chain joins TRBV4-2 to TRBJ2-2; 7 bases are shared with TRBD2. The CDR3 extends over 16 amino acids. Germline V lookup: CDR1 LGHNA, CDR2 YNFKEQ. The DNA of the CDR3 is TGTGCCGGCAGCCAAGAATGGCGGGAGTGCACTGGGGAGCTGTTTTTT. Protein: CAGSQEWRECTGELFF.

Comment on this clonotype: At one boundary the junction diverges from the germline segment, which might be a read error. The gene calls are TRBV6-5 and TRBJ2-7; 11 bases map to TRBD2. The CDR3 is made up of 15 amino acids. The germline gives CDR1 MNHEY, CDR2 SVGAGI. The CDR3 DNA sequence: TGTGCCAGCAGGACGAAGACTAGCGGGGAAAGGGAGCGGTACTTC. It translates to CASRTKTSGERERYF.

The V call is TRBV23-1, the J call TRBJ2-2; 7 nucleotides agree with TRBD1. TRBV23-1 carries the ORF label, with uncertain function. V dropped 3 bases and J dropped 7; count of bases not matched to a gene: 14. This CDR3 contains 17 residues. The CDR3 protein is CASSHHSMRGLHGELFF. CDR3 DNA: TGCGCCAGCAGTCACCATTCCATGAGGGGGCTTCACGGGGAGCTGTTTTTT.

A word on this clonotype: No conserved phenylalanine or tryptophan ends this CDR3, so it is likely a read error. The V call is TRBV29-1, the J call TRBJ1-5, with TRBD1 identical over 7 bases. TRBJ2-3 explains the end of the DNA better; the J call may be wrong. CDR1 and CDR2 (germline): SQVTM, ANQGSEA. This CDR3 is built from 13 residues. The DNA for the CDR3 is TGCAGCGTTGTCGGACAGGTCAATCAACCCCAGTATTCT. The encoded protein is CSVVGQVNQPQYS.

There are a few counts of this clonotype. A much larger clone is a single base away; this may be a read error. The chain employs TRBV12-3 or TRBV12-4 and TRBJ2-5; D unclear. This CDR3 comprises 14 residues. CDR3 DNA: TGTGCCAGCGGTTTTTTCGTGGGTAAAGAGACCCAGTACTTC. Its translation: CASGFFVGKETQYF.

A word on this clonotype: One end of the junction does not line up with germline, which may come from a read error. The chain carries TRBV12-3 or TRBV12-4 and TRBJ1-3; 8 positions match TRBD1. CDR3 length: 14 residues. The CDR3 nucleotides are TGTGCCGGCAGATCGACAGGGGATAGAAACACCATATATTTT. Translating it yields CAGRSTGDRNTIYF.

Comment on this clonotype: This CDR3 is missing its conserved last phenylalanine or tryptophan, likely due to a read error. The chain is built from TRBV14 and TRBJ2-3; D not certain. Germline V gene sequence: CDR1 SGHDN, CDR2 FVKESK. This CDR3 is 13 amino acids long. The CDR3 DNA is TGTGCCAGCAGCCTAAGCAGGTCAGATATGCAGTATCTT. It specifies CASSLSRSDMQYL.

A word on this clonotype: At one end, the junction sequence differs from germline, possibly due to a read error. The CDR3 loop reads CASSQWGAGGPVGTDTQYF. The CDR3 DNA is TGTGCTAGCAGCCAATGGGGAGCGGGAGGGCCGGTTGGGACAGATACACAGTATTTT. V usage is TRBV4-2 and J usage is TRBJ2-3; TRBD2 matches at 10 bases. The CDR3 sequence is 19 residues long. Germline loops: CDR1 LGHNA, CDR2 YNFKEQ.

The sample holds one count of this clonotype. The chain links TRBV6-6 to TRBJ1-2; TRBD1 is a possible D gene (6 bases). This CDR3 comprises 14 residues. Germline V gene data show CDR1 as MNHNY and CDR2 as SVGAGI (reference sequence). V was clipped by 6 bases and J by 4 bases, with 15 bases between them. The CDR3 bases are TGTGCCAGCAGCCCCCACAGGGACGTCTATGGCTACACCTTC. This encodes CASSPHRDVYGYTF.

As to this clonotype: This clone may be a read error of a much larger clone one base away. Because the CDR3 is missing its conserved closing phenylalanine or tryptophan, this is likely a read error. Because the CDR3's place on the DNA is in doubt, the DNA is left out and the CDR3 is given as listed by TCRdb. The V gene is TRBV10-2, the J gene TRBJ1-3. Looked up from germline, CDR1 is WSHSY and CDR2 is SAAADI. The CDR3 extends over 13 residues, inclusive of both ends. The CDR3 sequence: CASTFDSGNTIHV.

Remarks on this clonotype: This CDR3 is missing its conserved last phenylalanine or tryptophan, likely due to a read error. The gene calls are TRBV29-1 and TRBJ1-2, with TRBD1 as a possible D gene (5 bases). Germline V lookup: CDR1 SQVTM, CDR2 ANQGSEA. This CDR3 region has 14 residues. The V end lost 6 bases, the J end lost 5 bases, and 19 bases lay between the germline ends. CDR3 in amino acids: CSVKFGQSIYGYTS. The CDR3 DNA sequence: TGCAGCGTCAAGTTTGGACAATCGATATATGGCTACACCTCC.

This clonotype was picked up a small number of times. A much bigger clone sits one base away, suggesting this may be a read error. The CDR3 region has the DNA TGCGCCAGCAGCTTGGCTTTTTTAGGGGACGCTGGGCAGTTCTTC. It codes for CASSLAFLGDAGQFF. J is TRBJ2-1 and V is TRBV5-1, with D tentatively TRBD1 or TRBD2 (5 bases each). V gave up 0 bases and J gave up 12 bases, with 19 bases separating them. The length of the CDR3 is 15 residues. CDR1 and CDR2 from the germline V gene are SGHRS and YFSETQ.

As for this clonotype: The CDR3 ends on some other residue instead of the conserved phenylalanine or tryptophan, so this is likely a read error. The chain links TRBV14 to TRBJ2-1; 8 nucleotides match TRBD2. This CDR3 is 16 amino acids long. The germline CDR1 and CDR2 sequences are SGHDN and FVKESK. The CDR3 sequence: CASSAVAGRVNNKQFS. In DNA form, the CDR3 reads TGTGCCAGCAGTGCCGTAGCGGGACGGGTAAACAATAAGCAGTTCTCC.

The rearrangement joins TRBV6-6 to TRBJ2-7, with TRBD2 matching 10 bases. The length of the CDR3 is 16 residues. Germline V gives CDR1 MNHNY, CDR2 SVGAGI (reference sequence). CDR3 in DNA: TGTACCAACAGTCATCGAGCGGGAGGGTCTACCTACGAGCAGTACTTC. This gives the protein CTNSHRAGGSTYEQYF.